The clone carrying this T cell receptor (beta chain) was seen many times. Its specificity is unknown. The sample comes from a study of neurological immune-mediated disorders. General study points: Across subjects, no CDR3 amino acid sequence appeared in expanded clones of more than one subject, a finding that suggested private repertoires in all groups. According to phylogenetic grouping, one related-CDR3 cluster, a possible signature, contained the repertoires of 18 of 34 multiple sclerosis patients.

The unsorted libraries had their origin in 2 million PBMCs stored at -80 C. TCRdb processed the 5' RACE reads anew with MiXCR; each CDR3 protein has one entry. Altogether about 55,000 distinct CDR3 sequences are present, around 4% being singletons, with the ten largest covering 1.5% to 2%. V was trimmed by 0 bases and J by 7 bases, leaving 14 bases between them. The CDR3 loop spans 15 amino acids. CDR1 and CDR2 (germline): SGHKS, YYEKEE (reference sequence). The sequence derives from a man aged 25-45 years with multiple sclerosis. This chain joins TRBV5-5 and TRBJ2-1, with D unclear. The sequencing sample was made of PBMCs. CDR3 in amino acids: CASSLAGLTRNEQFF. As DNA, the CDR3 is TGTGCCAGCAGCTTGGCCGGCCTCACGAGGAATGAGCAGTTCTTC.